This entry lists 18 T cell receptor beta chains sequenced from one sample in a study of T-cell memory formation after mild COVID-19. Each CDR3 protein is one row after TCRdb ran MiXCR on the 5' RACE reads. Of about 470,000 distinct CDR3 sequences listed, around a sixth are singletons. The sample consisted of PBMCs or a T cell subset sorted from them (not recorded which). The origin of the receptors is an adult woman who had mild COVID-19 (a few samples of this study predate the infection). Cell type and time point are not known.

This clonotype has a handful of counts. The chain carries TRBV27 and TRBJ2-3; 7 bases line up with TRBD2. The CDR3 runs to 15 residues. Germline values: CDR1 MNHEY, CDR2 SMNVEV (reference sequence). V shed 5 bases and J 1 base; nucleotides not matched to a gene: 6. CDR3 protein: CASSPGLGGTDTQYF. CDR3 sequence (DNA): TGTGCCAGCAGTCCCGGACTAGGCGGCACAGATACGCAGTATTTT.

As concerns this clonotype: This may stem from a read error, because a much larger clone lies one nucleotide away. CDR3 amino acids: CDSRKRERRTDTQYF. CDR3 bases: TGTGACAGCAGAAAAAGGGAGCGGAGAACAGATACGCAGTATTTT. The rearrangement joins TRBV2 to TRBJ2-3; possible D gene TRBD2, 5 bases. Germline assignment: CDR1 SNHLY and CDR2 FYNNEI. This CDR3 contains 15 residues. The full variable domain, rest sourced from reference TRBV2 and TRBJ2-3, is EPEVTQTPSHQVTQMGQEVILRCVPISNHLYFYWYRQILGQKVEFLVSFYNNEISEKSEIFDDQFSVERPDGSNFTLKIRSTKLEDSAMYFCDSRKRERRTDTQYFGPGTRLTVL.

This clonotype was counted between two and nine times. The V call is TRBV20-1, the J call TRBJ2-3; D is perhaps TRBD2 (7 bases). The V gene lost 2 bases and the J gene lost 6 bases, with 12 bases spanning the gap. The CDR3 runs to 13 residues. Per germline, CDR1 DFQATT and CDR2 SNEGSKA (reference sequence). CDR3 bases: TGCAGTGCTAGAAGGGGGGGCGCGGATACGCAGTATTTT. Translated: CSARRGGADTQYF.

This clonotype came up many times. In DNA, the CDR3 is TGTGCCAGCAGCTTAGGGTCCCTCAATGAGCAGTTCTTC. Protein sequence: CASSLGSLNEQFF. The chain links TRBV7-3 to TRBJ2-1, with no clear D. This CDR3 contains 13 residues. Trimming took 2 bases from V and 6 from J, leaving 8 bases between them. Germline V gene lookup returns CDR1 SGHTA and CDR2 FQGTGA.

The rearrangement links TRBV11-2 to TRBJ1-2; D might be TRBD1 (5 bases). Germline-derived CDR1 and CDR2 are SGHAT and FQNNGV. Trimming removed 0 bases from V and 7 bases from J, with 12 bases in between. The CDR3 length is 14 residues. The CDR3 reads CASSLDSGPSGYTF. CDR3 bases: TGTGCCAGCAGCTTAGACTCAGGGCCTAGTGGCTACACCTTC.

This chain connects TRBV7-6 to TRBJ2-1; TRBD2 is a possible D gene (7 bases). The CDR3 spans 15 residues. V lost 4 bases and J lost 9, with 19 bases in between. The V gene's germline CDR1 is SGHVS and CDR2 FNYEAQ. The chain's CDR3 is CASSWEGRGALEQFF. The CDR3, as DNA: TGTGCCAGCAGCTGGGAGGGGAGGGGGGCCCTTGAGCAGTTCTTC.

V is TRBV4-1 and J is TRBJ2-5, with D possibly being TRBD1 or TRBD2 (5 bases each). This CDR3 is built from 15 residues. Per germline, CDR1 MGHRA and CDR2 YSYEKL. The V end lost 1 base, the J end lost 1 base, and 10 bases lay between the germline ends. The CDR3 DNA reads TGCGCCAGCAGCCAAGTGCCCGGGGCCCAAGAGACCCAGTACTTC. Translation: CASSQVPGAQETQYF.

CDR3 loop: CASSLVGTGLYEQYF. In DNA, the CDR3 is TGTGCCAGCAGCTTAGTGGGGACAGGGCTCTACGAGCAGTACTTC. This sequence joins TRBV11-3 and TRBJ2-7; 9 bases match TRBD1. The CDR3 spans 15 residues. The germline V gene encodes CDR1 SGHNT and CDR2 YENEEA. J lost 3 bases, V lost 1 base, and 4 bases had no gene match. The full variable domain, in which reference TRBV11-3 and TRBJ2-7 provide the parts outside the CDR3, is EAGVVQSPRYKIIEKKQPVAFWCNPISGHNTLYWYLQNLGQGPELLIRYENEEAVDDSQLPKDRFSAERLKGVDSTLKIQPAELGDSAVYLCASSLVGTGLYEQYFGPGTRLTVT.

The J gene is TRBJ2-7, the V gene TRBV4-1; 11 bases match TRBD1. The CDR3 runs 15 residues. The junction had 2 bases not matched to a gene; V was cut back by 1 base and J by 3 bases. CDR1 is MGHRA, CDR2 YSYEKL, per germline. DNA for the CDR3: TGCGCCAGCAGCCAAGCGGACAGGGGGCTCTACGAGCAGTACTTC. As protein: CASSQADRGLYEQYF.

This clonotype has a handful of counts. The chain carries TRBV30 and TRBJ2-1; TRBD2 is a possible D gene (7 bases). Per germline, CDR1 GTSNPN and CDR2 SVGIG (reference sequence). CDR3 size: 16 residues. V was clipped by 1 base and J by 7 bases, with 20 bases between them. CDR3 loop: CAWSGDTVGEGNEQFF. Written as DNA, the CDR3 is TGTGCCTGGAGTGGGGACACCGTCGGGGAGGGGAATGAGCAGTTCTTC. Full variable domain (rest looked up from reference TRBV30 and TRBJ2-1): SQTIHQWPATLVQPVGSPLSLECTVEGTSNPNLYWYRQAAGRGLQLLFYSVGIGQISSEVPQNLSASRPQDRQFILSSKKLLLSDSGFYLCAWSGDTVGEGNEQFFGPGTRLTVL.

This clonotype was observed a handful of times. The V gene is TRBV11-1, the J gene TRBJ2-3; D might be TRBD1 or TRBD2, each matching 6 bases. The CDR3 is 15 residues long. The V end was cut by 5 bases, the J end by 2 bases, with 14 bases between. Germline assignment: CDR1 SGHAT and CDR2 FQDESV (reference sequence). CDR3 DNA: TGTGCCAGCAGCCAACGGACGGGGGCCACAGATACGCAGTATTTT. Amino acids: CASSQRTGATDTQYF.

The V and J genes are TRBV27 and TRBJ2-7; 8 bases align to TRBD2. The CDR3 spans 14 residues. The V segment lost 6 bases and the J segment 3 bases; nucleotides outside the gene matches: 7. Germline lookup yields CDR1 MNHEY and CDR2 SMNVEV (reference sequence). The CDR3 nucleotides are TGTGCCAGCAGAATCGGGGGGGACGGCTACGAGCAGTACTTC. Translated: CASRIGGDGYEQYF.

This chain uses TRBV18 with TRBJ2-7, with TRBD1 identical over 8 bases. V lost 3 bases to trimming and J lost 0 bases; unmatched junction nucleotides: 7. CDR3 length: 16 amino acids. Germline loops: CDR1 KGHSH, CDR2 LQKENI. Here the CDR3 DNA reads TGTGCCAGCTCACCTTACGGGACAGGTACCTCCTACGAGCAGTACTTC. This sequence encodes CASSPYGTGTSYEQYF.

This clonotype was found many times. This chain joins TRBV7-6 and TRBJ2-7, with D hard to call. Germline V gene data show CDR1 as SGHVS and CDR2 as FNYEAQ. This CDR3 is 13 amino acids long. V lost 5 bases to trimming and J lost 4 bases, with 12 bases between them. CDR3 nucleotide sequence: TGTGCCAGCAGCCGCGGACCCCTTTACGAGCAGTACTTC. Its protein is CASSRGPLYEQYF.

The chain combines TRBV4-3 with TRBJ2-1; 12 positions agree with TRBD2. V was pared by 0 bases and J by 1 base, with 4 bases of the junction left unmatched. CDR3 length: 18 residues. Germline V CDR1 and CDR2: LGHNA, YSLEER. Written as DNA, the CDR3 is TGCGCCAGCAGCCAAGATATGGGACTAGCGGGTTCCTACAATGAGCAGTTCTTC. Translating gives CASSQDMGLAGSYNEQFF.

This clonotype was detected only a few times. The chain links TRBV19 to TRBJ2-1; 11 bases line up with TRBD1. The CDR3 is 17 residues long. Germline CDR1 is LNHDA and CDR2 is SQIVND (reference sequence). The junction had 8 bases not matched to a gene; V was cut back by 5 bases and J by 2 bases. CDR3 DNA: TGTGCCAGTAGTGTCGGTCCGGGACAGGGGGCCTACAATGAGCAGTTCTTC. Translation gives CASSVGPGQGAYNEQFF.

This CDR3 is CASTHGTTYNEQFF. The DNA for the CDR3 is TGTGCCAGCACCCATGGGACTACCTACAATGAGCAGTTCTTC. The chain uses TRBV6-6 and TRBJ2-1; TRBD2 agrees at 7 bases. Germline V CDR1 and CDR2: MNHNY, SVGAGI (reference sequence). J was trimmed by 2 bases and V by 7 bases; bases with no gene match: 5. CDR3 size: 14 residues.

This chain uses TRBV6-5 with TRBJ2-3; no firm D call. The CDR3 has 14 residues. Germline V gene data show CDR1 as MNHEY and CDR2 as SVGAGI. V was cut by 6 bases and J by 6 bases, with 16 bases left in between. The CDR3, as DNA: TGTGCCAGCAGGGGCCCGACCGATGTCGATACGCAGTATTTT. Protein sequence: CASRGPTDVDTQYF.